Sequencing of this T cell receptor beta chain was carried out in a study of T cell responses to AZD1222 COVID-19 vaccine. TCRdb's copy holds only in-frame clones and misses some; the assay was immunoSEQ multiplex PCR. The sample yields roughly 70,000 clones, approximately 80% seen once. In the case of this clone: As yet, its antigen is unknown.

This CDR3 comprises 14 residues. Trimming shortened V by 7 bases and J by 5 bases, and 18 bases separated the two germline ends. The V gene's germline CDR1 is SGDLS and CDR2 YYNGEE. Study observations and caveats: Possibly, clonal diversity was underestimated; donors were largely white British and included more females.

The rearrangement links TRBV9 to TRBJ2-5; a possible D gene is TRBD1 (5 bases). Material: peripheral blood, obtained on day 0 of AZD1222 vaccination. The sequence was collected from an adult in good health. This CDR3 reads CASPWAGSGETQYF. In DNA, the CDR3 is TGTGCCAGCCCTTGGGCAGGGTCTGGGGAGACCCAGTACTTC.